The clone carrying this TCR beta chain was detected only once. This CDR3 has 16 residues. Germline V gene data show CDR1 as KGHSH and CDR2 as LQKENI. J lost 2 bases, V lost 2 bases, and 3 bases had no gene match. This sample is part of a study of blood T cell repertoires in COVID-19. Whole-study context: Sample material is recorded as cDNA or gDNA derived from T cells, B-cell-depleted T cells, or PBMCs.

The data were produced by immunoSEQ multiplex PCR, yet TCRdb's version contains in-frame clones alone and is incomplete. The top ten clones hold about 9.4% of a sample with under 60,000 clones, 85% of them seen once. The source is a human donor in a cohort sampled during active COVID-19. Sequencing input: peripheral blood. The chain combines TRBV18 with TRBJ2-5, with TRBD2 matching 12 bases. The CDR3 loop is CASSPNLAGGQETQYF. The CDR3 region has the DNA TGTGCCAGCTCACCAAATCTAGCGGGAGGGCAAGAGACCCAGTACTTC.